This TCR beta chain is from a study of T cell repertoires in cytomegalovirus infection. Study background: The study used recently identified HLA-C-restricted and well-studied HLA-B-restricted CMV epitopes.

General observations from the study: HLA-C-restricted CMV-specific TCR beta clonotypes were dominant in the ex vivo response.

TCRdb called the reads again in MiXCR, with one record for every CDR3 protein. The sample carries approximately 340,000 distinct CDR3 sequences, 25% to 30% recorded once. Details on this clonotype: Its specificity is unknown.

This CDR3 region has 11 residues. The V gene lost 0 bases and the J gene lost 8 bases, with 2 bases spanning the gap. Germline V lookup: CDR1 LGHDT, CDR2 YNNKEL (reference sequence). The clonotype originates from a human donor in good health (CMV status not recorded). Some clones in this sample may be carry-over from other donors' samples. The genes are TRBV3-1 and TRBJ2-1; D call uncertain. Specimen: cultured PBMCs, collected from culture after CMV antigen stimulation. CDR3 protein: CASSQEHEQFF. CDR3 nucleotide sequence: TGTGCCAGCAGCCAAGAACATGAGCAGTTCTTC.